This T cell receptor (beta chain) was recorded in a study of T cell responses to AZD1222 COVID-19 vaccine. Findings and limits, study-wide: Most donors were white British, females outnumbered males, and clonal diversity was possibly underestimated.

Only in-frame clones appear in the TCRdb table, and some are missing; sequencing was by immunoSEQ multiplex PCR. The sample lists 75,000 to 90,000 clones; 80% to 90% were seen once. The V segment lost 1 base and the J segment 3 bases; nucleotides outside the gene matches: 1. This CDR3 contains 15 residues. Germline V CDR1 and CDR2: LGHNA, YSLEER. Concerning this clone: No antigen is known for it.

This sequence joins TRBV4-3 and TRBJ2-1; 9 positions agree with TRBD1. The sample in question was peripheral blood, obtained 28 days after the second AZD1222 dose. This TCR was recovered from an adult who received the AZD1222 COVID-19 vaccine. CDR3 sequence reads: CASSQGTGVYNEQFF. The DNA of the CDR3 is TGCGCCAGCAGCCAAGGGACAGGGGTCTACAATGAGCAGTTCTTC.